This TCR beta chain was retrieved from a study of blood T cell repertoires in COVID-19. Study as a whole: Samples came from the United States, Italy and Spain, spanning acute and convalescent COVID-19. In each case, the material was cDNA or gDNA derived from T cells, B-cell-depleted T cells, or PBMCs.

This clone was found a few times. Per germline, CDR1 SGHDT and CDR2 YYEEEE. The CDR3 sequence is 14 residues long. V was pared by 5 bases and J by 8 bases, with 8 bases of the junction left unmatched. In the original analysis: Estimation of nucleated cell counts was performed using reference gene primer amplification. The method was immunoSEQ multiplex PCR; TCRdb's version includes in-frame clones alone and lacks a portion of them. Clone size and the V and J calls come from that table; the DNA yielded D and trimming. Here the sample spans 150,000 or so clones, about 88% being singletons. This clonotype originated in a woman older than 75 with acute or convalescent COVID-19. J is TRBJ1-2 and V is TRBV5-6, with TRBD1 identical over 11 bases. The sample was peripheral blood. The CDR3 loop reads CASSFRDRGSGYTF. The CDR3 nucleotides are TGTGCCAGCAGTTTCCGGGACAGGGGGTCCGGCTACACCTTC.